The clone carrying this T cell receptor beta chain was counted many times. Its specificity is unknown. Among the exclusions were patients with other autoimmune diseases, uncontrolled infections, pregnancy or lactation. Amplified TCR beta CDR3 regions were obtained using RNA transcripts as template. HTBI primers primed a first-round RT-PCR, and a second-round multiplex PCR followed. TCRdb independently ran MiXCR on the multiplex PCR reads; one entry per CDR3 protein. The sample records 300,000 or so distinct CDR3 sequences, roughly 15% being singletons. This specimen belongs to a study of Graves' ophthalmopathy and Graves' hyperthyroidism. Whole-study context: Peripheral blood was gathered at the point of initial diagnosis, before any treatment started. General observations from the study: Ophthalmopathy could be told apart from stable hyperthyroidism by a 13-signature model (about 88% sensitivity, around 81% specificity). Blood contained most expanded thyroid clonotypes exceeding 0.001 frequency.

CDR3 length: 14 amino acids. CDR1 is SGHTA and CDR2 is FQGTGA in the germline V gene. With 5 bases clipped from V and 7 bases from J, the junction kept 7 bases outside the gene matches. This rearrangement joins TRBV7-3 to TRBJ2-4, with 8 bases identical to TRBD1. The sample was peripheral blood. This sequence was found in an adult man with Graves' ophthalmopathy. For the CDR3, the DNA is TGTGCCAGCAGCGGAACAGGGGGGAGGAACATTCAGTACTTC. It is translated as CASSGTGGRNIQYF.